These T cell receptor beta chains were read from a single sample in a study of blood T cell repertoires in COVID-19. The protocol was immunoSEQ multiplex PCR, while the TCRdb copy is restricted to in-frame clones and leaves out a portion. The profile shows around 450,000 clones, 87% of them singletons. The sample comprised PBMCs or T cells enriched from blood (not recorded which). The receptors derive from a woman aged 18-29 years with acute COVID-19. The CDR3 runs from the conserved cysteine through the conserved F or W. Each record gives: D gene, J gene, V gene, clone size, CDR3 protein, CDR3 DNA. The D gene is left open where the match is weak. Not every row has a clone size; where given, it reads once, few, many or a size class.

>.|TRBJ1-2|TRBV12-3/TRBV12-4|.
CASRTEINYGYTF
TGTGCCAGCAGGACAGAAATAAACTATGGCTACACCTTC
>.|TRBJ2-7|TRBV7-2|few
CASSLRVGSNYEQYF
TGTGCCAGCAGCTTAAGAGTCGGGAGCAACTACGAGCAGTACTTC
>.|TRBJ2-2|TRBV11-3|.
CASSLALSSGELFF
TGTGCCAGCAGCTTAGCTCTATCTTCCGGGGAGCTGTTTTTT
>.|TRBJ2-3|TRBV27|.
CASSLREETDTQYF
TGTGCCAGCAGTTTACGGGAAGAGACAGATACGCAGTATTTT
>.|TRBJ1-1|TRBV9|.
CASSVVGRRFTEAFF
TGTGCCAGCAGCGTAGTAGGCAGGAGGTTCACTGAAGCTTTCTTT
>.|TRBJ1-3|TRBV5-1|.
CASSLQGNTIYF
TGCGCCAGCAGCCTGCAGGGGAACACCATATATTTT
>.|TRBJ1-2|TRBV19|.
CASSKGVTLAGYTF
TGTGCCAGTAGTAAAGGGGTAACCCTCGCCGGCTACACCTTC
>.|TRBJ1-1|TRBV20-1|.
CSAAGRPEAFF
TGCAGTGCTGCAGGGAGGCCTGAAGCTTTCTTT
>.|TRBJ1-1|TRBV11-2|.
CASSLVGGFEAFF
TGTGCCAGCAGCTTAGTTGGGGGGTTCGAAGCTTTCTTT
>TRBD1|TRBJ2-2|TRBV19|.
CASSIIGTVRREELFF
TGTGCCAGTAGTATAATCGGGACAGTTCGGCGTGAGGAGCTGTTTTTT
>.|TRBJ1-5|TRBV18|.
CASSPETAHQPQHF
TGTGCCAGCTCACCAGAGACAGCCCATCAGCCCCAGCATTTT
>.|TRBJ2-5|TRBV28|.
CASSQTGLQETQYF
TGTGCCAGCAGCCAAACAGGTCTACAAGAGACCCAGTACTTC
>TRBD2|TRBJ2-7|TRBV28|.
CASTIPGRGYEQYF
TGTGCCAGCACCATTCCCGGGAGGGGATACGAGCAGTACTTC
>.|TRBJ1-2|TRBV28|.
CACSRGGYGYTF
TGTGCCTGCTCAAGGGGGGGCTATGGCTACACCTTC
>.|TRBJ1-6|TRBV3-1/TRBV3-2|.
CASSQSGSNSPLHF
TGTGCCAGCAGCCAAAGCGGGTCTAATTCACCCCTCCACTTT
>.|TRBJ1-4|TRBV2|few
CASCSRGGINEKLFF
TGTGCCAGCTGTAGCCGGGGGGGGATCAATGAAAAACTGTTTTTT
>TRBD1|TRBJ1-5|TRBV6-6|.
CASRTQGAGQPQHF
TGTGCCAGCAGGACACAGGGGGCCGGTCAGCCCCAGCATTTT
>.|TRBJ2-6|TRBV2|.
CASSGWEYPNSGANVLTF
TGTGCCAGCAGTGGATGGGAGTATCCGAACTCTGGGGCCAACGTCCTGACTTTC
>.|TRBJ1-2|TRBV3-1/TRBV3-2|.
CASSAGELGYTF
TGTGCCAGCAGCGCAGGGGAGCTTGGCTACACCTTC
>.|TRBJ1-5|TRBV6-6|.
CASSLDTQPQHF
TGTGCCAGCAGTCTGGACACTCAGCCCCAGCATTTT
>.|TRBJ1-5|TRBV9|.
CASSASGTWNQPQHF
TGTGCCAGCAGCGCCTCCGGGACTTGGAATCAGCCCCAGCATTTT
>.|TRBJ1-2|TRBV4-2|.
CASSQDRANYGYTF
TGTGCCAGCAGCCAGGACAGAGCTAACTATGGCTACACCTTC
>TRBD1|TRBJ1-5|TRBV28|.
CASGTGDSTNQPQHF
TGTGCCAGCGGCACAGGGGACTCGACCAATCAGCCCCAGCATTTT
>.|TRBJ2-1|TRBV7-3|.
CASSLSAGNNEQFF
TGTGCCAGCAGCTTAAGCGCAGGCAACAATGAGCAGTTCTTC
>.|TRBJ2-4|TRBV2|.
CASSDGIRDSGYF
TGTGCCAGCAGTGATGGGATCCGGGATTCTGGGTACTTC
>TRBD1|TRBJ1-2|TRBV6-2/TRBV6-3|.
CASSSIRQGGSSELGYTF
TGTGCCAGCAGTTCCATTCGACAGGGGGGCTCCAGCGAGTTGGGCTACACCTTC
>.|TRBJ1-6|TRBV5-1|.
CASSLGAGGSPLHF
TGCGCCAGCAGCTTGGGCGCGGGAGGTTCACCCCTCCACTTT
>.|TRBJ2-7|TRBV11-2|.
CASSSGYEQYF
TGTGCCAGCAGCTCAGGGTACGAGCAGTACTTC
>TRBD1|TRBJ2-7|TRBV27|.
CASSLQGTGYEQYF
TGTGCCAGCAGTTTGCAAGGGACAGGCTACGAGCAGTACTTC
>TRBD1|TRBJ2-1|TRBV7-2|.
CASSLTGGVEQFF
TGTGCCAGCAGCTTAACAGGGGGTGTTGAGCAGTTCTTC
>.|TRBJ2-2|TRBV12-3/TRBV12-4|few
CASSLDRDGELFF
TGTGCCAGCAGTTTAGACAGGGACGGGGAGCTGTTTTTT
>TRBD1|TRBJ1-5|TRBV11-2|.
CASSRTGGEPQHF
TGTGCCAGCAGTCGGACAGGGGGAGAGCCCCAGCATTTT
>TRBD1|TRBJ1-2|TRBV5-1|.
CASSLGQGDYGYTF
TGCGCCAGCAGCTTGGGACAGGGGGACTATGGCTACACCTTC
>.|TRBJ1-2|TRBV28|.
CASSWEGRGYGYTF
TGTGCCAGCAGTTGGGAGGGGCGCGGCTATGGCTACACCTTC
>TRBD2|TRBJ2-7|TRBV5-6|once
CASSSSGASEQYF
TGTGCCAGCAGCTCTAGCGGAGCCTCTGAGCAGTACTTC
>TRBD2|TRBJ2-1|TRBV18|.
CASSNILAGGPYEQFF
TGTGCCAGCTCAAATATACTAGCGGGAGGGCCGTATGAGCAGTTCTTC
>.|TRBJ1-1|TRBV7-9|few
CASDRDLGHTEAFF
TGTGCCAGCGACAGAGATTTGGGTCACACTGAAGCTTTCTTT
>.|TRBJ2-3|TRBV25-1|.
CASSESLDTQYF
TGTGCCAGCAGTGAATCTCTCGATACGCAGTATTTT
>TRBD1|TRBJ2-7|TRBV18|.
CASSPQRTGAYEQYF
TGTGCCAGCTCACCACAACGCACAGGGGCCTACGAGCAGTACTTC
>.|TRBJ1-6|TRBV7-2|.
CASSLTGHSYNSPLHF
TGTGCCAGCAGCTTAACAGGCCACTCCTATAATTCACCCCTCCACTTT
>.|TRBJ1-6|TRBV9|few
CASSVAQLFSPLHF
TGTGCCAGCAGCGTAGCACAATTGTTTTCACCCCTCCACTTT
>TRBD1|TRBJ1-2|TRBV6-5|.
CAGDTGTGGRCTF
TGTGCCGGGGATACCGGGACAGGGGGCAGGTGCACCTTC
>.|TRBJ1-1|TRBV2|.
CASRLNYFVRMVNTEAFF
TGTGCCAGCAGACTAAACTACTTCGTGAGGATGGTGAACACTGAAGCTTTCTTT
>TRBD1|TRBJ2-3|TRBV6-5|.
CASRYNRGTDTQYF
TGTGCCAGCAGATATAACAGGGGAACAGATACGCAGTATTTT
>.|TRBJ2-3|TRBV27|once
CASRSVISTDTQYF
TGTGCCAGCAGATCAGTTATTAGCACAGATACGCAGTATTTT
>.|TRBJ2-2|TRBV5-4|.
CASSLAGNTGELFF
TGTGCCAGCAGCTTGGCAGGGAACACCGGGGAGCTGTTTTTT
>TRBD1|TRBJ2-1|TRBV5-4|.
CASSLEQGAGNEQFF
TGTGCCAGCAGCTTGGAGCAGGGGGCAGGCAATGAGCAGTTCTTC